This T cell receptor beta chain was recorded in a study of cytomegalovirus exposure and HLA in healthy donors. Comments on this clone: The antigen remains undetermined.

PCR amplification relied on 60 Vbeta primers (plus 13 Jbeta primers). Assay: immunoSEQ multiplex PCR; the TCRdb copy retains only in-frame clones and omits some. Of 150,000 to 200,000 clones listed, over 75% were seen once; the top ten hold roughly 2%. Germline-derived CDR1 and CDR2 are LGHNA and YSLEER. V lost 3 bases to trimming and J lost 5 bases; unmatched junction nucleotides: 7. CDR3 length equals 15 residues. Points from the study as a whole: In vitro experiments confirmed that three CMV-associated chains were specific for CMV antigens.

Sequencing was carried out using PBMCs. The rearrangement uses TRBV4-3 and TRBJ2-7; 10 bases fit TRBD2. The clonotype originates from a human donor in good health. CDR3 sequence reads: CASSHSGGAAHEQYF. In DNA, the CDR3 is TGCGCCAGCAGCCACAGCGGGGGGGCGGCACACGAGCAGTACTTC.